This TCR beta chain comes out of a study of molecular identifiers for immune sequencing clone quantification. Via MiXCR, TCRdb re-called the PCR reads, giving one row per CDR3 protein. In the table there are about 630,000 distinct CDR3 sequences, over 25% of which are singletons. This CDR3 comprises 16 residues. V lost 0 bases to trimming and J lost 0 bases; unmatched junction nucleotides: 5. The germline gives CDR1 SGDLS, CDR2 YYNGEE. Sample: naive CD8+ T cells from blood, with Jurkat cell RNA spiked in. The subset is: FACS-sorted CD8+CD4-CCR7+CD45RA+ naive T cells. This clonotype originated in a human donor in good health. Some libraries in this study had Jurkat cell RNA spiked in. V and J are TRBV9 and TRBJ1-1; 7 nucleotides match TRBD1. In nucleotides, the CDR3 is TGTGCCAGCAGCGTAGGCACAGGGGTCATGAACACTGAAGCTTTCTTT. It encodes CASSVGTGVMNTEAFF.